The 12 T cell receptor beta chains below were found in one sample sequenced in a study of CD8+CD57+ T cells in acquired aplastic anemia. CDR3 and TCR beta VDJ profiling relied on a genomic DNA template. In TCRdb, the reads were re-called with MiXCR into one record per CDR3 protein. The sample has 150,000 to 200,000 distinct CDR3 sequences; around 40% are singletons. Sequencing input: sorted CD4+, CD8+, or CD8+CD57+ T cells (not recorded which) from PBMCs. The receptors originated from a human donor in good health.

As to this clonotype: A much larger clone lies one base from this, so it may be a read error. J is TRBJ2-2 and V is TRBV12-3 or TRBV12-4; tentatively, D is TRBD2 (6 bases). The CDR3 has 15 amino acids. The DNA of the CDR3 is TGTGCCAGCAGCGCTCGGGAGACGAACACCGGGGAGCCGTTTTTT. As protein: CASSARETNTGEPFF.

This clonotype was counted many times. The CDR3, as DNA: TGTGCCAGCAGTGACCCGCGACAAGGAGGGGGGAATGAGCAGTTCTTC. It encodes CASSDPRQGGGNEQFF. The chain is built from TRBV25-1 and TRBJ2-1; D might be TRBD1 or TRBD2, each matching 6 bases. Germline V CDR1 and CDR2: MGHDK, SYGVNS. Trimming removed 3 bases at V and 7 bases at J, with 19 bases between. The CDR3 has 16 amino acids.

V is TRBV7-9 and J is TRBJ2-7; D is undetermined. The V end was cut by 3 bases, the J end by 2 bases, with 8 bases between. The CDR3 extends over 13 amino acids. CDR1 and CDR2 (germline): SEHNR, FQNEAQ (reference sequence). In nucleotides, the CDR3 is TGTGCCAGCAGCTTCTCGTCAACCTACGAGCAGTACTTC. This encodes CASSFSSTYEQYF.

This clonotype was seen repeatedly, ten times or more. This chain uses TRBV6-5 with TRBJ2-7, with TRBD2 as a possible D gene (5 bases). V dropped 7 bases and J dropped 6 bases, with 13 bases sitting between them. The CDR3 length is 12 residues. Germline V gives CDR1 MNHEY, CDR2 SVGAGI. The CDR3 DNA is TGTGCCAGCACCAATCCGGGGTTCGAGCAGTACTTC. As protein: CASTNPGFEQYF.

This clonotype has a handful of counts. The chain is built from TRBV29-1 and TRBJ1-2, with no clear D. Germline V gene data show CDR1 as SQVTM and CDR2 as ANQGSEA. This CDR3 has 12 amino acids. V lost 7 bases and J 12 bases, leaving 21 bases between the germline ends. The CDR3 region is CSAREAYSGNTF. The CDR3 DNA reads as TGCAGCGCAAGGGAGGCGTACTCTGGAAACACCTTC.

The genes are TRBV6-1 and TRBJ2-7, with D uncertain. Trimming left V 2 bases short and J 0 bases short, with 11 bases between. CDR1 is MNHNS and CDR2 is SASEGT in the germline V gene. CDR3 length: 15 amino acids. CDR3 sequence (DNA): TGTGCCAGCAGTGAATGGAAGGGCGGCTCCTACGAGCAGTACTTC. This gives the protein CASSEWKGGSYEQYF.

The rearrangement uses TRBV19 and TRBJ2-3; D is uncertain. In germline, CDR1 is LNHDA, CDR2 SQIVND (reference sequence). This CDR3 spans 11 amino acids. V was shortened by 10 bases and J by 2 bases, with 7 bases between the two germline ends. The CDR3 nucleotides are TGTGCCACCGCCCACACAGATACGCAGTATTTT. Translating gives CATAHTDTQYF.

This clonotype has just a few counts. The chain recombines TRBV6-5 with TRBJ2-3; TRBD2 matches at 12 bases. This CDR3 region has 17 residues. Germline V gene lookup returns CDR1 MNHEY and CDR2 SVGAGI. V lost 4 bases and J lost 1; bases outside the gene matches: 6. CDR3 sequence (DNA): TGTGCCAGCAGTTCAACCCGGACTAGCGGGGGCACAGATACGCAGTATTTT. Its translation is CASSSTRTSGGTDTQYF.

The rearrangement joins TRBV11-2 to TRBJ2-6; possibly TRBD1 or TRBD2 for D (6 bases each). V lost 0 bases and J 7 bases, leaving 7 bases between the germline ends. The germline CDR1 and CDR2 sequences are SGHAT and FQNNGV. The CDR3 sequence is 14 residues long. CDR3 DNA sequence: TGTGCCAGCAGCTTAGACGGGGGCGCCAACGTCCTGACTTTC. Protein: CASSLDGGANVLTF. Full variable domain (missing parts from reference TRBV11-2 and TRBJ2-6): EAGVAQSPRYKIIEKRQSVAFWCNPISGHATLYWYQQILGQGPKLLIQFQNNGVVDDSQLPKDRFSAERLKGVDSTLKIQPAKLEDSAVYLCASSLDGGANVLTFGAGSRLTVL.

This clonotype turned up a few times. J is TRBJ1-5 and V is TRBV30; TRBD1 is a possible D gene (5 bases). Trimming pared 3 bases from V and 6 bases from J, leaving 18 bases between. This CDR3 is 15 amino acids long. Germline V gives CDR1 GTSNPN, CDR2 SVGIG (reference sequence). The CDR3 is CAWRDGQGDSQPQHF. The CDR3 DNA follows: TGTGCCTGGAGGGATGGGCAGGGTGATAGTCAGCCCCAGCATTTT. Based on the CDR3 plus reference TRBV30 and TRBJ1-5, the full variable domain is SQTIHQWPATLVQPVGSPLSLECTVEGTSNPNLYWYRQAAGRGLQLLFYSVGIGQISSEVPQNLSASRPQDRQFILSSKKLLLSDSGFYLCAWRDGQGDSQPQHFGDGTRLSIL.

The CDR3 loop is CASSQDLGVSNEKLFF. The CDR3 coding sequence is TGCGCCAGCAGCCAAGATTTGGGGGTTTCTAATGAAAAACTGTTTTTT. The chain uses TRBV4-3 and TRBJ1-4; D possibly corresponds to TRBD1 (5 bases). Germline CDR1 reads LGHNA; CDR2 reads YSLEER. The V end was cut by 0 bases, the J end by 3 bases, with 11 bases between. There are 16 residues in the CDR3.

This clonotype was seen a single time. At one of its ends the junction is not consistent with the germline gene, which may arise from a read error. J is TRBJ2-1 and V is TRBV24-1, with 11 bases lining up with TRBD1. Germline lookup yields CDR1 KGHDR and CDR2 SFDVKD. This CDR3 contains 16 residues. CDR3 sequence reads: CAASDVGQGATDEQFF. Here the CDR3 DNA reads TGTGCCGCCAGTGATGTCGGACAGGGGGCCACTGATGAGCAGTTCTTC.